The table lists the clone carrying this T cell receptor beta chain with many counts. As yet, its antigen is unknown. This sample was included in a study of HIV-infected patients and healthy controls. Study-level findings and limits: Healthy controls carried many MAIT alpha-chain CDR3s, while HIV+ repertoires had few.

CDR1 is MNHEY, CDR2 SVGAGI, per germline. This CDR3 is 14 amino acids long. Deletions cut 2 bases from V and 1 base from J, with 6 bases between. Alpha and beta constant-region primers primed reverse transcription of 400 to 500 ng RNA. Using multiplexing indices, alpha and beta chain libraries were generated apart by chain-specific third strand synthesis. One entry per CDR3 protein, called by TCRdb with MiXCR from the 5' RACE reads. The sample records 10,000 to 15,000 distinct CDR3 sequences, 5.1% being singletons. Whole blood was used without fractionation, so all unsorted peripheral T cells were included.

The chain employs TRBV6-5 and TRBJ1-5, with D tentatively TRBD1 (5 bases). The sample taken for sequencing was blood. The sequence was obtained from an adult in good health. The CDR3 reads CASSYRGSNQPQHF. The CDR3 DNA reads as TGTGCCAGCAGTTACCGGGGCAGCAATCAGCCCCAGCATTTT.